This T cell receptor (beta chain) was captured by sequencing in a study of blood T cell repertoires in COVID-19. About the study: The United States, Italy and Spain supplied acute and convalescent COVID-19 samples. T cells, B-cell-depleted T cells, or PBMCs provided the cDNA or gDNA that served as material.

In the original workflow: The authors estimated nucleated cell counts from reference gene primer amplification. The method was immunoSEQ multiplex PCR; TCRdb's version includes in-frame clones alone and lacks a portion of them. V, J and clone size are those of that table, while D and trimming were read from the DNA. The sample consists of roughly 140,000 clones, under 85% of them appearing once. Germline lookup yields CDR1 LNHNV and CDR2 YYDKDF (reference sequence). The CDR3 has 16 residues. J gave up 1 base and V 0 bases, and 6 bases lay outside the gene matches. The source material was peripheral blood. The TCR was taken from a man over 45 with active or convalescent COVID-19. The rearrangement uses TRBV15 and TRBJ2-7; 7 nucleotides align to TRBD1. CDR3 in amino acids: CATSRDPDRESYEQYF. The CDR3, as DNA: TGTGCCACCAGCAGAGATCCCGACAGGGAGTCCTACGAGCAGTACTTC.